The 19 T cell receptor beta chains reported below all come from one sample, sequenced in a study of blood T cell repertoires in COVID-19. Generated by immunoSEQ multiplex PCR, the TCRdb table keeps only in-frame clones and is missing some. Seen here are approximately 190,000 clones, roughly 84% observed once, and the top ten hold about 3.3%. The sequenced sample consisted of PBMCs or T cells enriched from blood (not recorded which). The receptors originated from a woman in her 30s who had been exposed to COVID-19.

The rearrangement joins TRBV5-6 to TRBJ2-7; 9 bases map to TRBD1. Germline-derived CDR1 and CDR2 are SGHDT and YYEEEE. V lost 4 bases to trimming and J lost 5 bases; unmatched junction nucleotides: 7. The CDR3 is 14 amino acids. The CDR3 sequence is CASSPRTGVDEQYF. CDR3 nucleotide sequence: TGTGCCAGCAGCCCTCGGACAGGGGTAGACGAGCAGTACTTC. The full variable domain, completed using reference TRBV5-6 and TRBJ2-7, is DAGVTQSPTHLIKTRGQQVTLRCSPKSGHDTVSWYQQALGQGPQFIFQYYEEEERQRGNFPDRFSGHQFPNYSSELNVNALLLGDSALYLCASSPRTGVDEQYFGPGTRLTVT.

A single count supports this clone. The chain uses TRBV7-8 and TRBJ1-2; 10 nucleotides line up with TRBD1. The CDR3 has 12 residues. J lost 8 bases, V lost 3 bases, and 0 bases had no gene match. The germline V gene encodes CDR1 SGHVS and CDR2 FQNEAQ. The DNA for the CDR3 is TGTGCCAGCAGCTTGGACAGGGGGGGCTACACCTTC. It specifies CASSLDRGGYTF.

The V call is TRBV12-3 or TRBV12-4, the J call TRBJ1-5; D is uncertain. V dropped 3 bases and J dropped 6 bases, with 6 bases sitting between them. CDR3 length: 12 amino acids. CDR3 protein: CASSFEGQPQHF. For the CDR3, the DNA is TGTGCCAGCAGTTTCGAGGGTCAGCCCCAGCATTTT.

The chain uses TRBV3-1 (or the pseudogene TRBV3-2) and TRBJ1-1; D is possibly TRBD1 (6 bases). The germline gives CDR1 LGHDT, CDR2 YNNKEL (reference sequence). The V end was cut by 2 bases, the J end by 4 bases, with 11 bases between. This CDR3 spans 14 amino acids. The CDR3 DNA follows: TGTGCCAGCAGCCAAAGGGACATTGGCACTGAAGCTTTCTTT. The encoded protein is CASSQRDIGTEAFF.

V usage is TRBV2 and J usage is TRBJ2-7; perhaps TRBD1 as D (5 bases). Germline V gene lookup returns CDR1 SNHLY and CDR2 FYNNEI. V shed 4 bases and J shed 0 bases, with 13 bases lying between them. The CDR3 totals 15 residues. CDR3 coding DNA: TGTGCCAGCAGTGTCCGACAGTGGGTCTCCTACGAGCAGTACTTC. It yields the protein CASSVRQWVSYEQYF.

The chain carries TRBV7-2 and TRBJ1-1; 7 positions match TRBD1. The CDR3 runs 15 residues. CDR1 and CDR2 from the germline V gene are SGHTA and FQGNSA. Trimming took 5 bases from V and 1 from J; bases not matched to a gene: 7. The CDR3 loop is CASSLYGTENTEAFF. CDR3 in DNA: TGTGCCAGCAGCCTATACGGGACAGAGAACACTGAAGCTTTCTTT.

In this sample, this clone turned up a few times. V gene TRBV27 combines with J gene TRBJ1-2; D ambiguous. CDR3 length equals 15 residues. The V gene's germline CDR1 is MNHEY and CDR2 SMNVEV (reference sequence). Trimming took 6 bases from V and 4 from J, leaving 18 bases between them. The CDR3 sequence is CASSREAYWSYGYTF. In DNA, the CDR3 is TGTGCCAGCAGCCGAGAAGCGTATTGGAGCTATGGCTACACCTTC.

The genes are TRBV7-2 and TRBJ2-3; 12 bases are a match to TRBD2. V was pared by 2 bases and J by 1 base, with 4 bases of the junction left unmatched. The CDR3 runs 17 residues. Germline-derived CDR1 and CDR2 are SGHTA and FQGNSA. The CDR3 protein is CASSLSSGGAGTDTQYF. The CDR3 DNA reads as TGTGCCAGCAGCTTATCTAGCGGGGGGGCGGGCACAGATACGCAGTATTTT.

The chain carries TRBV9 and TRBJ2-7; a possible D gene is TRBD1 (5 bases). Germline lookup yields CDR1 SGDLS and CDR2 YYNGEE. Trimming pared 7 bases from V and 3 bases from J, leaving 11 bases between. The CDR3 spans 12 residues. As DNA, the CDR3 is TGTGCCAGCTCTTCAGACAGCTACGAGCAGTACTTC. Translation: CASSSDSYEQYF.

The chain uses TRBV10-1 and TRBJ2-5, with 7 nucleotides matching TRBD2. The CDR3 is 16 amino acids. J lost 1 base, V lost 6 bases, and 11 bases had no gene match. Germline CDR1 reads WNHNN; CDR2 reads SYGVQD (reference sequence). DNA for the CDR3: TGCGCCAGCAGCCGTAGAGGGACTACCAGCCAAGAGACCCAGTACTTC. Protein product: CASSRRGTTSQETQYF.

The chain links TRBV11-2 to TRBJ2-5, with 8 positions matching TRBD2. Germline V gene lookup returns CDR1 SGHAT and CDR2 FQNNGV. Trimming at V came to 2 bases and at J to 2 bases, leaving 7 bases not matched to a gene. The CDR3 extends over 16 amino acids. The DNA of the CDR3 is TGTGCCAGCAGCTTAATACGGGGGGGCCTTCAAGAGACCCAGTACTTC. This translates into CASSLIRGGLQETQYF. The whole variable domain, filled in from reference TRBV11-2 and TRBJ2-5, reads EAGVAQSPRYKIIEKRQSVAFWCNPISGHATLYWYQQILGQGPKLLIQFQNNGVVDDSQLPKDRFSAERLKGVDSTLKIQPAKLEDSAVYLCASSLIRGGLQETQYFGPGTRLLVL.

The rearrangement uses TRBV28 and TRBJ2-7, with 7 bases matching TRBD1. The CDR3 consists of 15 residues. Germline CDR1 is MDHEN and CDR2 is SYDVKM. The trim removed 5 bases at V and 5 bases at J, leaving 12 bases unmatched. DNA for the CDR3: TGTGCCAGCAGTCTCGTCGGGAAGGGGGCGGACGAGCAGTACTTC. It specifies CASSLVGKGADEQYF.

J is TRBJ1-2 and V is TRBV4-3; a weak D match, TRBD1 (5 bases). V was cut by 1 base and J by 4 bases, with 13 bases left in between. The CDR3 spans 15 residues. Germline V lookup: CDR1 LGHNA, CDR2 YSLEER. Written as DNA, the CDR3 is TGCGCCAGCAGCCAAGCCCCCAGGGTAGGCTATGGCTACACCTTC. It encodes CASSQAPRVGYGYTF.

This chain uses TRBV3-1 (or the pseudogene TRBV3-2) with TRBJ2-5; possible D gene TRBD1, 5 bases. The CDR3 totals 16 residues. The V gene lost 1 base and the J gene lost 3 bases, with 15 bases spanning the gap. Per the germline V gene, CDR1 is LGHDT and CDR2 is YNNKEL (reference sequence). This CDR3 reads CASSQGLFQGEETQYF. The CDR3 bases are TGTGCCAGCAGCCAAGGGCTTTTCCAGGGTGAAGAGACCCAGTACTTC.

The chain has TRBV10-1 and TRBJ2-1; D not resolved. The CDR3 is made up of 12 amino acids. Looked up from germline, CDR1 is WNHNN and CDR2 is SYGVQD (reference sequence). The germline V and J ends were trimmed by 3 bases and 8 bases, with 8 bases remaining between them. As DNA, the CDR3 is TGCGCCAGCAGTGAATTCACTGATGAGCAGTTCTTC. It specifies CASSEFTDEQFF.

This clone was detected only once. The chain couples TRBV19 to TRBJ1-5, with 8 bases that match TRBD1. Germline V gives CDR1 LNHDA, CDR2 SQIVND (reference sequence). Trimming at V came to 6 bases and at J to 7 bases, leaving 2 bases not matched to a gene. CDR3 length equals 12 residues. The DNA for the CDR3 is TGTGCCAGTAGGGACAGGGTCCAGCCCCAGCATTTT. Its translation is CASRDRVQPQHF.

The rearrangement joins TRBV12-3 or TRBV12-4 to TRBJ2-7; 10 nucleotides align to TRBD2. This CDR3 contains 13 residues. J was trimmed by 4 bases and V by 6 bases; bases with no gene match: 3. CDR3 amino acids: CASRERGGYEQYF. For the CDR3, the DNA is TGTGCCAGCAGGGAGCGGGGGGGGTACGAGCAGTACTTC.

V and J are TRBV4-3 and TRBJ1-1; possible D gene TRBD1, 5 bases. The V gene lost 4 bases and the J gene lost 5 bases, with 11 bases spanning the gap. The CDR3 covers 13 residues. The germline V gene has CDR1 LGHNA and CDR2 YSLEER. Here the CDR3 DNA reads TGCGCCAGCAGCCTGGGCAAGGGGACTGAAGCTTTCTTT. Translation: CASSLGKGTEAFF.

The CDR3 protein is CASSPLPQGANYGYTF. In DNA, the CDR3 is TGTGCCAGCAGTCCGCTCCCACAGGGAGCTAACTATGGCTACACCTTC. V gene TRBV27 combines with J gene TRBJ1-2; D possibly corresponds to TRBD1 (6 bases). The CDR3 sequence is 16 residues long. Germline CDR1 is MNHEY and CDR2 is SMNVEV (reference sequence). The V end lost 5 bases, the J end lost 0 bases, and 16 bases lay between the germline ends.